The clone carrying this T cell receptor (beta chain) showed up just once. Only in-frame clones appear in the TCRdb table, and some are missing; sequencing was by immunoSEQ multiplex PCR. The sample carries 40,000 to 50,000 clones, 89% recorded once. The CDR3 is made up of 15 amino acids. The V segment lost 6 bases and the J segment 5 bases; nucleotides outside the gene matches: 8. Germline assignment: CDR1 KGHSH and CDR2 LQKENI. The data were taken from a study of T cell changes during pregnancy in multiple sclerosis. This specimen was CD4+ T cells from peripheral blood mononuclear cells, taken in the first trimester of pregnancy. The clonotype was recovered from a female donor with multiple sclerosis, enrolled in a pregnancy study. The rearrangement uses TRBV18 and TRBJ2-5, with TRBD1 matching over 11 bases. The CDR3 is CASSLGQGAAETQYF. In DNA form, the CDR3 reads TGTGCCAGCTCCCTCGGACAGGGGGCGGCGGAGACCCAGTACTTC. Complete variable domain (other parts from reference TRBV18 and TRBJ2-5): NAGVMQNPRHLVRRRGQEARLRCSPMKGHSHVYWYRQLPEEGLKFMVYLQKENIIDESGMPKERFSAEFPKEGPSILRIQQVVRGDSAAYFCASSLGQGAAETQYFGPGTRLLVL.